This passage covers 9 T cell receptor beta chains from one sample sequenced in a study of T cells in Graves' hyperthyroidism and ophthalmopathy. The source material, RNA transcripts, was used to amplify TCR beta CDR3 regions. The HTBI set primed first-round TCR CDR3 RT-PCR. MiXCR, run by TCRdb on the multiplex PCR reads, gives a single entry per CDR3 protein. Of roughly 160,000 distinct CDR3 sequences listed, just under 9.5% were seen once; the top ten hold around 20%. Specimen: blood. The source of these receptors is a woman in her late teens or twenties with Graves' hyperthyroidism that later progressed to Graves' ophthalmopathy.

The chain has TRBV19 and TRBJ2-5; D uncertain. This CDR3 is 13 amino acids long. CDR1 LNHDA and CDR2 SQIVND come from the germline V gene (reference sequence). Trimming pared 5 bases from V and 4 bases from J, leaving 11 bases between. CDR3 bases: TGTGCCAGTAGTCCGGAAGGTCGAGAGACCCAGTACTTC. It specifies CASSPEGRETQYF.

This clonotype has a count of ten or more. The chain uses TRBV6-6 and TRBJ2-5; 9 nucleotides align to TRBD2. Germline V gene sequence: CDR1 MNHNY, CDR2 SVGAGI (reference sequence). V was clipped by 0 bases and J by 1 base; unmatched bases: 9. This CDR3 has 18 residues. In DNA form, the CDR3 reads TGTGCCAGCAGTTACTCGTTCGGGGCGGGAGGGACCCAAGAGACCCAGTACTTC. Translating it yields CASSYSFGAGGTQETQYF.

In this sample, this clonotype turned up many times. This chain uses TRBV28 with TRBJ2-3; D uncertain. The germline CDR1 and CDR2 sequences are MDHEN and SYDVKM. V shed 8 bases and J shed 2 bases, with 8 bases lying between them. CDR3 size: 12 residues. The CDR3: CASSTTTDTQYF. The CDR3 DNA sequence: TGTGCCAGCTCCACCACCACAGATACGCAGTATTTT. Together with reference TRBV28 and TRBJ2-3, the CDR3 gives the full variable domain: DVKVTQSSRYLVKRTGEKVFLECVQDMDHENMFWYRQDPGLGLRLIYFSYDVKMKEKGDIPEGYSVSREKKERFSLILESASTNQTSMYLCASSTTTDTQYFGPGTRLTVL.

This clonotype was observed many times. The CDR3 bases are TGTGCCAGCAGTCCACTAGCAGGGATTCCTTCGGCTGGCTACACCTTC. It encodes CASSPLAGIPSAGYTF. The gene calls are TRBV12-3 or TRBV12-4 and TRBJ1-2, with D perhaps matching TRBD1 (5 bases). V lost 5 bases and J lost 7, with 23 bases in between. The CDR3 is made up of 16 amino acids.

This chain links TRBV4-1 with TRBJ1-5; TRBD1 matches 7 bases. Trimming removed 3 bases from V and 7 bases from J; junction bases left unmatched: 15. Germline V gene lookup returns CDR1 MGHRA and CDR2 YSYEKL. The CDR3 loop spans 17 amino acids. The CDR3 loop is CASSQVTRGGPRQPQHF. The CDR3 nucleotides are TGCGCCAGCAGCCAGGTTACCAGGGGGGGGCCGAGACAGCCCCAGCATTTT.

This clonotype came up a few times. The chain links TRBV12-3 or TRBV12-4 to TRBJ1-3; a weak D match, TRBD1 (6 bases). The CDR3 contains 16 residues. The V gene lost 5 bases and the J gene lost 7 bases, with 21 bases spanning the gap. CDR3 in DNA: TGTGCCAGCAGTCCACAGGACAGCCGGGGGGGGAACACCATATATTTT. The encoded protein is CASSPQDSRGGNTIYF.

This clonotype was detected a few times. J is TRBJ1-5 and V is TRBV6-1; possibly TRBD1 for D (5 bases). This CDR3 has 14 residues. The ends were cut back, 3 bases at V and 5 bases at J, with 11 bases in the middle. CDR1 and CDR2 (germline): MNHNS, SASEGT. The CDR3 protein is CASSEWGGDQPQHF. DNA of the CDR3: TGTGCCAGCAGTGAGTGGGGGGGGGATCAGCCCCAGCATTTT.

The J gene is TRBJ1-2, the V gene TRBV2; D is uncertain. Trimming stripped 6 bases from V and 5 bases from J, with 16 bases between. Germline lookup yields CDR1 SNHLY and CDR2 FYNNEI. The CDR3 has 14 amino acids. The chain's CDR3 is CASRETSGSYGYTF. The DNA of the CDR3 is TGTGCCAGCAGGGAGACCTCGGGAAGTTATGGCTACACCTTC.

This clonotype showed up many times. This chain connects TRBV11-2 to TRBJ2-2; 8 nucleotides match TRBD2. CDR3 length: 17 amino acids. After removal of 1 base from V and 2 bases from J, the junction contained 6 bases not matched to a gene. Germline V CDR1 and CDR2: SGHAT, FQNNGV. DNA of the CDR3: TGTGCCAGCAGCTTAGTTCTTAGCGGGGTAAACACCGGGGAGCTGTTTTTT. Its protein product is CASSLVLSGVNTGELFF.